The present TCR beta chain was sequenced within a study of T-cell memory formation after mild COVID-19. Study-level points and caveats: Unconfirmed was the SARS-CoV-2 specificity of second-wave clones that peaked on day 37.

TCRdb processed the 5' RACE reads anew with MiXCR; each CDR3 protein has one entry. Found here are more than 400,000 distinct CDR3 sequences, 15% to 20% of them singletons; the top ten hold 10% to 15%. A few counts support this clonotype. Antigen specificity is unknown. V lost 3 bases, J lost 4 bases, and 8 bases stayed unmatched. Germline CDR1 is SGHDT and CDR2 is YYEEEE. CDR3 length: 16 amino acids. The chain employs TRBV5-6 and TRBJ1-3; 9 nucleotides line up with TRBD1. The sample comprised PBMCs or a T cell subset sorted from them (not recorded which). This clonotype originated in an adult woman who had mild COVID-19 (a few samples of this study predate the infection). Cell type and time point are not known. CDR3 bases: TGTGCCAGCAGCTCACAGGACAGGGGATTCGGAAACACCATATATTTT. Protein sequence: CASSSQDRGFGNTIYF. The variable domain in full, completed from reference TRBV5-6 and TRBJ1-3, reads DAGVTQSPTHLIKTRGQQVTLRCSPKSGHDTVSWYQQALGQGPQFIFQYYEEEERQRGNFPDRFSGHQFPNYSSELNVNALLLGDSALYLCASSSQDRGFGNTIYFGEGSWLTVV.